One and the same sample provided the 7 T cell receptor beta chains below, sequenced in a study of blood T cell repertoires in COVID-19. The assay was immunoSEQ multiplex PCR, and TCRdb's table has in-frame clones only and misses some. The table shows approximately 500,000 clones, with 80% to 90% occurring only once. Source material: peripheral blood. These receptor sequences come from a human donor in a cohort sampled during active COVID-19.

This chain uses TRBV29-1 with TRBJ2-4; D possibly corresponds to TRBD1 (5 bases). Germline CDR1 and CDR2: SQVTM and ANQGSEA. The CDR3 spans 14 residues. V was clipped by 2 bases and J by 1 base, with 9 bases between them. The CDR3 is CSVEPQGAKNIQYF. CDR3 bases: TGCAGCGTTGAACCCCAGGGTGCCAAAAACATTCAGTACTTC.

In regard to this clone: The sample has other DNA sequences that encode this CDR3 too. The CDR3 region is CSASTGETQYF. In DNA form, the CDR3 reads TGCAGTGCTAGTACTGGAGAGACCCAGTACTTC. The V gene is TRBV20-1, the J gene TRBJ2-5; D gene unclear. The V and J ends lost 3 bases and 4 bases respectively, with 6 bases between them. CDR3 size: 11 residues. Germline CDR1 is DFQATT and CDR2 is SNEGSKA (reference sequence).

The chain employs TRBV18 and TRBJ2-1; TRBD2 aligns across 10 bases. This CDR3 has 16 amino acids. Looked up from germline, CDR1 is KGHSH and CDR2 is LQKENI. Trimming removed 0 bases from V and 4 bases from J; junction bases left unmatched: 3. DNA of the CDR3: TGTGCCAGCTCACCACCGGCTAGCGGGGGATACAATGAGCAGTTCTTC. Amino acid sequence: CASSPPASGGYNEQFF.

J is TRBJ1-1 and V is TRBV6-2 or TRBV6-3; D may be TRBD1 (6 bases). With 2 bases removed from V and 3 bases from J, the gap between germline ends came to 13 bases. The CDR3 contains 15 residues. CDR1 and CDR2 (germline): MNHEY, SVGEGT. As DNA, the CDR3 is TGTGCCAGCAGTTACCCTAACAGGGCGGACACTGAAGCTTTCTTT. Amino acids: CASSYPNRADTEAFF.

CDR3 region: CASGEGWETQYF. The CDR3 DNA is TGTGCCAGCGGGGAGGGATGGGAGACCCAGTACTTC. V is TRBV11-2 and J is TRBJ2-5; 7 bases are shared with TRBD2. The CDR3 is 12 amino acids. Germline trimming cut 8 bases from V and 5 bases from J; bases unmatched to any gene: 5. Per the germline V gene, CDR1 is SGHAT and CDR2 is FQNNGV.

V usage is TRBV28 and J usage is TRBJ2-7, with D possibly being TRBD1 (5 bases). In germline, CDR1 is MDHEN, CDR2 SYDVKM. V dropped 4 bases and J dropped 7 bases, with 11 bases sitting between them. This CDR3 has 12 residues. CDR3 protein: CASSSYRNEQYF. The CDR3, as DNA: TGTGCCAGCAGTTCATACAGGAATGAGCAGTACTTC.

The V gene is TRBV7-9, the J gene TRBJ2-2, with unresolved D. V dropped 0 bases and J dropped 1 base, with 6 bases sitting between them. This CDR3 contains 15 residues. CDR1 and CDR2 from the germline V gene are SEHNR and FQNEAQ (reference sequence). The CDR3 nucleotides are TGTGCCAGCAGCTTAGCGCTCGGGAACACCGGGGAGCTGTTTTTT. Protein: CASSLALGNTGELFF.